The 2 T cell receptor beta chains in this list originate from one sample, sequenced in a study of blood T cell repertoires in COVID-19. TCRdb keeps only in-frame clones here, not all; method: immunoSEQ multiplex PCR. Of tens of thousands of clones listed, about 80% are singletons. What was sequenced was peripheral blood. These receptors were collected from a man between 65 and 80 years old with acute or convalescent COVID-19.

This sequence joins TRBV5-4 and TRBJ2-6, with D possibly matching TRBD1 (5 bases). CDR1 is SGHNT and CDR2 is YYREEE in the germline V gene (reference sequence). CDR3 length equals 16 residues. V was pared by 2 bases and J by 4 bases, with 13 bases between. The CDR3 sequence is CASSLRSGSGANVLTF. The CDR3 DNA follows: TGTGCCAGCAGCTTAAGGTCAGGGTCCGGGGCCAACGTCCTGACTTTC.

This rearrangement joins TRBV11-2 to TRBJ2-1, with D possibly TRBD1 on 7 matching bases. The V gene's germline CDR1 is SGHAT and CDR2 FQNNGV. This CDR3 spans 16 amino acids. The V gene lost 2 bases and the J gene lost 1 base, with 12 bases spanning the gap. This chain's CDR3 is CASSLRGTESYNEQFF. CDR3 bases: TGTGCCAGCAGCTTACGCGGGACAGAGTCCTACAATGAGCAGTTCTTC.